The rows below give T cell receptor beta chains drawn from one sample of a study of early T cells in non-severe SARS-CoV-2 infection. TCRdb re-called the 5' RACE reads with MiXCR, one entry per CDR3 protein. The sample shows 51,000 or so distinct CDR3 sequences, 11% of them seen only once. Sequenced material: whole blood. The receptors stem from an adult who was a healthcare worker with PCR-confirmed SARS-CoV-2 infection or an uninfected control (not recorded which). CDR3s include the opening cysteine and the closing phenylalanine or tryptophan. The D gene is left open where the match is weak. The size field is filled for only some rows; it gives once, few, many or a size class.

cdr3_nt: TGTGCCAGCAGCGGAGCGGACAGGGAAGCCTATGGCTACACCTTC; cdr3_aa: CASSGADREAYGYTF; j_call: TRBJ1-2; d_call: TRBD1; v_call: TRBV7-9; clone_size: few
cdr3_nt: NA; cdr3_aa: CASSFLSGPRNEQFF; j_call: TRBJ2-1; d_call: NA; v_call: TRBV12-3/TRBV12-4; clone_size: few
cdr3_nt: TGTGCCACCAGTGACTATGCGGGGGGGCGAGAGACCCAGTACTTC; cdr3_aa: CATSDYAGGRETQYF; j_call: TRBJ2-5; d_call: TRBD2; v_call: TRBV15; clone_size: few
cdr3_nt: TGTGCCAGCAGGCCACCAGGGGCTAACTATGGCTACACCTTC; cdr3_aa: CASRPPGANYGYTF; j_call: TRBJ1-2; d_call: NA; v_call: TRBV25-1; clone_size: many
cdr3_nt: TGTGCCAGCAGCTCCGACAGCCTAAACATTCAGTACTTC; cdr3_aa: CASSSDSLNIQYF; j_call: TRBJ2-4; d_call: NA; v_call: TRBV7-8; clone_size: few
cdr3_nt: TGTGCCAGCAGCTTAGAAGGTACCGCGTCCACTGAAGCTTTCTTT; cdr3_aa: CASSLEGTASTEAFF; j_call: TRBJ1-1; d_call: NA; v_call: TRBV7-2; clone_size: few
cdr3_nt: TGTGCCAGCAGCACTAACACCGGGGAGCTGTTTTTT; cdr3_aa: CASSTNTGELFF; j_call: TRBJ2-2; d_call: NA; v_call: TRBV4-2; clone_size: few
cdr3_nt: TGCAGCGCAACCGGGACAGGGCCCAATGAGCAGTTCTTC; cdr3_aa: CSATGTGPNEQFF; j_call: TRBJ2-1; d_call: TRBD1; v_call: TRBV29-1; clone_size: many
cdr3_nt: TGCAGCGTTGGAGGGGGCGGGCAGCAGATCTATGGCTACACCTTC; cdr3_aa: CSVGGGGQQIYGYTF; j_call: TRBJ1-2; d_call: TRBD1; v_call: TRBV29-1; clone_size: many
cdr3_nt: TGTGCCAGCAGCTCTTCGACAGCGCGATCCCTCTCACCCCTCCACTTT; cdr3_aa: CASSSSTARSLSPLHF; j_call: TRBJ1-6; d_call: NA; v_call: TRBV5-4; clone_size: few
cdr3_nt: TGTGCCAGCAGATATCGGGCGTCAAATTCACCCCTCCACTTT; cdr3_aa: CASRYRASNSPLHF; j_call: TRBJ1-6; d_call: NA; v_call: TRBV6-5; clone_size: many
cdr3_nt: TGTGCCAGCAGTTCGGGCCCTTTAGCCAAAAACATTCAGTACTTC; cdr3_aa: CASSSGPLAKNIQYF; j_call: TRBJ2-4; d_call: NA; v_call: TRBV28; clone_size: many
cdr3_nt: TGCAGCGTCGACACCCCAAGACTAGCGGGAAGCACAGATACGCAGTATTTT; cdr3_aa: CSVDTPRLAGSTDTQYF; j_call: TRBJ2-3; d_call: TRBD2; v_call: TRBV29-1; clone_size: few
cdr3_nt: TGCAGCGTTGAAAGAAGTGAAATAGTCACTGAAGCTTTCTTT; cdr3_aa: CSVERSEIVTEAFF; j_call: TRBJ1-1; d_call: NA; v_call: TRBV29-1; clone_size: few
cdr3_nt: TGCAGTGCTAGAGCGCCAGGGAGCTATGGCTACACCTTC; cdr3_aa: CSARAPGSYGYTF; j_call: TRBJ1-2; d_call: NA; v_call: TRBV20-1; clone_size: many
cdr3_nt: TGTGCCAGCCATAGACAGGGGCAAATCCACGAGCAGTACTTC; cdr3_aa: CASHRQGQIHEQYF; j_call: TRBJ2-7; d_call: TRBD1; v_call: TRBV6-5; clone_size: few
cdr3_nt: TGTGCTAGCAGCACTGACAGGAACACCGGGGAGCTGTTTTTT; cdr3_aa: CASSTDRNTGELFF; j_call: TRBJ2-2; d_call: NA; v_call: TRBV7-7; clone_size: few
cdr3_nt: TGTGCCACCAGCTCCAGGGGACTAGTCAACACCGGGGAGCTGTTTTTT; cdr3_aa: CATSSRGLVNTGELFF; j_call: TRBJ2-2; d_call: TRBD2; v_call: TRBV15; clone_size: NA
cdr3_nt: TGTGCCAGCAGCCCCCCTGGGGCCTACACAGATACGCAGTATTTT; cdr3_aa: CASSPPGAYTDTQYF; j_call: TRBJ2-3; d_call: NA; v_call: TRBV7-2; clone_size: few
cdr3_nt: TGTGCCAGCAGCTTGGACGTATCCTACGAGCAGTACTTC; cdr3_aa: CASSLDVSYEQYF; j_call: TRBJ2-7; d_call: NA; v_call: TRBV7-3; clone_size: many
cdr3_nt: TGTGCCAGCATCGCCCGGACAGATACGCAGTATTTT; cdr3_aa: CASIARTDTQYF; j_call: TRBJ2-3; d_call: NA; v_call: TRBV7-9; clone_size: NA
cdr3_nt: TGTGCCAGCAGCCCCACTAGCGGGAGGGTAATGACCGGGGAGCTGTTTTTT; cdr3_aa: CASSPTSGRVMTGELFF; j_call: TRBJ2-2; d_call: TRBD2; v_call: TRBV11-2; clone_size: many
cdr3_nt: TGTGCCAGTAGCCCAGAAGAGACCCAGTACTTC; cdr3_aa: CASSPEETQYF; j_call: TRBJ2-5; d_call: NA; v_call: TRBV6-2/TRBV6-3; clone_size: few
cdr3_nt: TGCGCCAGCAGCCAAGAGACAGGGGTCCTAGCGGAAGCTTTCTTT; cdr3_aa: CASSQETGVLAEAFF; j_call: TRBJ1-1; d_call: TRBD1; v_call: TRBV4-3; clone_size: many
cdr3_nt: TGTGCCAGCAGTCAGACTGCAACTAATGAAAAACTGTTTTTT; cdr3_aa: CASSQTATNEKLFF; j_call: TRBJ1-4; d_call: NA; v_call: TRBV7-9; clone_size: many
cdr3_nt: TGCGCCAGCAGCTTGGTGGGACTAGAAACTGGAAACACCATATATTTT; cdr3_aa: CASSLVGLETGNTIYF; j_call: TRBJ1-3; d_call: NA; v_call: TRBV5-1; clone_size: few
cdr3_nt: TGTGCCAGCAGCCCACGACAGGGGGCCTTGAACGAGCAGTACTTC; cdr3_aa: CASSPRQGALNEQYF; j_call: TRBJ2-7; d_call: TRBD1; v_call: TRBV7-9; clone_size: many
cdr3_nt: TGTGCCAGCAGCTTAGACGGCCCGGCTGGGGACGAGTTCTTC; cdr3_aa: CASSLDGPAGDEFF; j_call: TRBJ2-1; d_call: NA; v_call: TRBV11-2; clone_size: few
cdr3_nt: TGTGCCATCAGTGAGTACACTGAAGCTTTCTTT; cdr3_aa: CAISEYTEAFF; j_call: TRBJ1-1; d_call: NA; v_call: TRBV10-3; clone_size: NA
cdr3_nt: TGTGCCAGCAGCGTTGGACAGGGTTCGGGAGGAAACACCATATATTTT; cdr3_aa: CASSVGQGSGGNTIYF; j_call: TRBJ1-3; d_call: TRBD1; v_call: TRBV2; clone_size: many
cdr3_nt: TGTGCCAGTCGGACAGGGGGGCTCTCCTACGAGCAGTACTTC; cdr3_aa: CASRTGGLSYEQYF; j_call: TRBJ2-7; d_call: TRBD1; v_call: TRBV28; clone_size: NA
cdr3_nt: TGCAGTGCTTCCCCTCCGGGACAGGGCGAAGAGACCCAGTACTTC; cdr3_aa: CSASPPGQGEETQYF; j_call: TRBJ2-5; d_call: TRBD1; v_call: TRBV20-1; clone_size: NA
cdr3_nt: TGTGCCAGCAGTTTAAGAGCTCTGGGGAATGAGCAGTTCTTC; cdr3_aa: CASSLRALGNEQFF; j_call: TRBJ2-1; d_call: NA; v_call: TRBV12-3/TRBV12-4; clone_size: NA
cdr3_nt: TGCAGTGCGGTCCCCCGGGGCAGCTCCTACAATGAGCAGTTCTTC; cdr3_aa: CSAVPRGSSYNEQFF; j_call: TRBJ2-1; d_call: NA; v_call: TRBV20-1; clone_size: many
cdr3_nt: TGTGCCATCAGTTATTGGAGGGAGTTTGGTTACGAGCAGTACTTC; cdr3_aa: CAISYWREFGYEQYF; j_call: TRBJ2-7; d_call: NA; v_call: TRBV10-3; clone_size: many
cdr3_nt: TGTGCCAGCTGTAAGGGCTGGGGGCCCCAGCATTTT; cdr3_aa: CASCKGWGPQHF; j_call: TRBJ1-5; d_call: NA; v_call: TRBV6-2/TRBV6-3; clone_size: few
cdr3_nt: TGTGCCACCAGGATGAACACCGGGGAGCTGTTTTTT; cdr3_aa: CATRMNTGELFF; j_call: TRBJ2-2; d_call: NA; v_call: TRBV24-1; clone_size: many
cdr3_nt: TGTGCCAGCAGCTTCCGGGAGTTTCGGACAGATACGCAGTATTTT; cdr3_aa: CASSFREFRTDTQYF; j_call: TRBJ2-3; d_call: NA; v_call: TRBV7-6; clone_size: NA
cdr3_nt: TGTGCCAGCAGCTTAGTGGGCGGGGGCTACAATGAGCAGTTCTTC; cdr3_aa: CASSLVGGGYNEQFF; j_call: TRBJ2-1; d_call: TRBD2; v_call: TRBV7-6; clone_size: many
cdr3_nt: TGTGCCAGCAGTTCGCGGACAGGCTACAATGAGCAGTTCTTC; cdr3_aa: CASSSRTGYNEQFF; j_call: TRBJ2-1; d_call: TRBD1; v_call: TRBV28; clone_size: few
cdr3_nt: TGTGCCAGCAGTCCTACAATGGGATTTGGCAATCAGCCCCAGCATTTT; cdr3_aa: CASSPTMGFGNQPQHF; j_call: TRBJ1-5; d_call: NA; v_call: TRBV28; clone_size: few
cdr3_nt: TGTGCCAGCTCGTTGGCTGATGGCACAGATACGCAGTATTTT; cdr3_aa: CASSLADGTDTQYF; j_call: TRBJ2-3; d_call: NA; v_call: TRBV28; clone_size: many